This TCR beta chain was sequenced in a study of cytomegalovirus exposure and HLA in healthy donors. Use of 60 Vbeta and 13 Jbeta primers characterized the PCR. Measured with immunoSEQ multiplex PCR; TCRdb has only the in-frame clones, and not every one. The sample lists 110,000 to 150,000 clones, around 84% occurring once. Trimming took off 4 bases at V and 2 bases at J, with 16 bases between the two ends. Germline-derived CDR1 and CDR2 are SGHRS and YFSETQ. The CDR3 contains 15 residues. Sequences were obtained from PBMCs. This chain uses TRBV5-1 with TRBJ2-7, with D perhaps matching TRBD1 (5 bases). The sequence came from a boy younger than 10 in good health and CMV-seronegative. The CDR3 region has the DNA TGCGCCAGCAGCCCATCTACAGGCAGCACCTACGAGCAGTACTTC. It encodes CASSPSTGSTYEQYF.